The 10 T cell receptor beta chains below come from one sample, sequenced in a study of blood T cell repertoires in COVID-19. The method was immunoSEQ multiplex PCR; TCRdb's version includes in-frame clones alone and lacks a portion of them. This sample yields around 70,000 clones, of which 80% to 90% are seen a single time; over 15% belongs to the top ten. Sequencing used peripheral blood. The receptor set was obtained from a woman aged 60-70 years with acute or convalescent COVID-19.

The V and J genes are TRBV7-2 and TRBJ1-2; 7 positions match TRBD1. There are 16 residues in the CDR3. Trimming took 7 bases from V and 4 from J; bases not matched to a gene: 15. Germline V gene sequence: CDR1 SGHTA, CDR2 FQGNSA. CDR3 coding DNA: TGTGCCAGCAAGCAGCTGATTACAGGGGATTTCTATGGCTACACCTTC. As protein: CASKQLITGDFYGYTF.

This chain connects TRBV7-6 to TRBJ1-5, with D perhaps matching TRBD1 (5 bases). Trimming removed 0 bases at V and 2 bases at J, with 8 bases between. The germline CDR1 and CDR2 sequences are SGHVS and FNYEAQ. The CDR3 totals 15 residues. The CDR3 protein is CASSLAGDGNQPQHF. The CDR3, as DNA: TGTGCCAGCAGCTTAGCAGGGGATGGCAATCAGCCCCAGCATTTT.

This clone has a handful of counts. The chain joins TRBV6-1 to TRBJ2-7; D is perhaps TRBD1 (5 bases). Trimming took off 2 bases at V and 5 bases at J, with 22 bases between the two ends. The CDR3 totals 17 residues. In germline, CDR1 is MNHNS, CDR2 SASEGT. CDR3 sequence reads: CASSERYISQGPDEQYF. The CDR3 DNA reads TGTGCCAGCAGTGAACGATACATATCCCAGGGTCCTGACGAGCAGTACTTC.

V usage is TRBV6-5 and J usage is TRBJ2-5, with a tentative D call TRBD1 (5 bases). The germline V gene encodes CDR1 MNHEY and CDR2 SVGAGI. This CDR3 spans 13 amino acids. V lost 7 bases and J 5 bases, leaving 14 bases between the germline ends. The CDR3 DNA reads TGTGCCAGCATCAAGGGGCGTTGGGAGACCCAGTACTTC. It is translated as CASIKGRWETQYF.

The V gene is TRBV5-4, the J gene TRBJ2-5; possibly TRBD1 for D (6 bases). CDR1 SGHNT and CDR2 YYREEE come from the germline V gene (reference sequence). CDR3 length equals 18 residues. Trimming took 10 bases from V and 2 from J, leaving 30 bases between them. This CDR3 is CASQKDLRPGQGQETQYF. CDR3 DNA sequence: TGTGCCTCACAAAAGGATCTTCGGCCGGGCCAGGGGCAAGAGACCCAGTACTTC.

V is TRBV12-3 or TRBV12-4 and J is TRBJ2-1, with 11 positions matching TRBD2. The CDR3 has 13 amino acids. Trimming removed 6 bases from V and 15 bases from J; junction bases left unmatched: 10. CDR3 in amino acids: CASRLYIAGGVFF. CDR3 coding DNA: TGTGCCAGCAGGTTATATATAGCGGGGGGGGTGTTCTTC.

This clone has only a few counts. The rearrangement uses TRBV29-1 and TRBJ1-2, with TRBD1 matching over 8 bases. Germline V gives CDR1 SQVTM, CDR2 ANQGSEA. The CDR3 has 13 residues. V was clipped by 8 bases and J by 0 bases; unmatched bases: 5. The CDR3 DNA reads TGCAGCACTACAGGGGGAGCTAACTATGGCTACACCTTC. Its protein product is CSTTGGANYGYTF.

V gene TRBV11-2 combines with J gene TRBJ1-2; unclear D gene. V shed 1 base and J shed 2 bases, with 14 bases lying between them. CDR3 length equals 16 residues. Germline assignment: CDR1 SGHAT and CDR2 FQNNGV. This CDR3 is CASSLVVGPGNYGYTF. The CDR3 coding sequence is TGTGCCAGCAGCTTAGTGGTTGGGCCAGGCAACTATGGCTACACCTTC.

The J gene is TRBJ2-5, the V gene TRBV7-3, with 10 nucleotides matching TRBD1. The CDR3 is 15 residues long. CDR1 and CDR2 from the germline V gene are SGHTA and FQGTGA. With 5 bases clipped from V and 2 bases from J, the junction kept 5 bases outside the gene matches. For the CDR3, the DNA is TGTGCCAGCAGCGGGGGACAGGGGACGCAAGAGACCCAGTACTTC. Encoded protein: CASSGGQGTQETQYF.

This sequence joins TRBV10-3 and TRBJ2-1, with a tentative D call TRBD1 (6 bases). The CDR3 is 15 amino acids. Germline CDR1 ENHRY, CDR2 SYGVKD. V dropped 3 bases and J dropped 7 bases, with 16 bases sitting between them. For the CDR3, the DNA is TGTGCCATCAGTGAAGAAAGGGCAGGGGTAAATGAGCAGTTCTTC. This codes for CAISEERAGVNEQFF.